Given below is one T cell receptor beta chain in context. This entry comes from a study of PD-1 blockade in classical Hodgkin lymphoma. The CDR3 is 13 amino acids. Germline lookup yields CDR1 MNHEY and CDR2 SVGAGI. The ends lost 8 bases at V and 10 bases at J; junction bases unmatched: 10. TCRdb's copy holds only in-frame clones and misses some; the assay was immunoSEQ multiplex PCR. The table shows roughly 150,000 clones, with nearly 80% occurring only once. Patients all relapsed after autologous stem cell transplantation, and there was variation in brentuximab vedotin exposure. The chain recombines TRBV6-5 with TRBJ2-1; 8 nucleotides line up with TRBD2. The source material was peripheral blood mononuclear cells (PBMCs), sampled before the second cycle of nivolumab. The TCR originated in a human donor with classical Hodgkin lymphoma. Here the CDR3 DNA reads TGTGCCAGCGGAAACGGGAGGGCCGGGGAGCAGTTCTTC. This gives the protein CASGNGRAGEQFF.